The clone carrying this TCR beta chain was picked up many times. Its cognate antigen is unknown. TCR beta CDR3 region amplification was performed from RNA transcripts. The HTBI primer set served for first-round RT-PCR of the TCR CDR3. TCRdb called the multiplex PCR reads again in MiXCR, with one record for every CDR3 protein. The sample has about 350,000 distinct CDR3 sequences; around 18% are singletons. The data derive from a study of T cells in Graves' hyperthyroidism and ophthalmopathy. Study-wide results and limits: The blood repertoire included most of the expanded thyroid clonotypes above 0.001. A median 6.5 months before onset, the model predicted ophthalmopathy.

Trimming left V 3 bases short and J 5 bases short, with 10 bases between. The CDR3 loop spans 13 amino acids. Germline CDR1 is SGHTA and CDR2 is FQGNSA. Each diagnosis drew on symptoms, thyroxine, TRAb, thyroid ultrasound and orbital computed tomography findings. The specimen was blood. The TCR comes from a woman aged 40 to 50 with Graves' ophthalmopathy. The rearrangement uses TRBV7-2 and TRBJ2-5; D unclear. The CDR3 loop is CASSFPTGETQYF. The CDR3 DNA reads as TGTGCCAGCAGCTTCCCCACCGGGGAGACCCAGTACTTC.